This TCR beta chain was documented in a study of a mutant IDH1 vaccine in newly diagnosed glioma. Across the whole study: Visit V12 happened at week 35; visit V13 happened at week 47.

The V gene end was trimmed by 4 bases and the J gene end by 6 bases; junction bases not matched to a gene: 4. Germline CDR1 and CDR2: SGHRS and YFSETQ. The CDR3 contains 13 residues. In the case of this clone: What it recognizes is unknown.

Clones were read by immunoSEQ multiplex PCR, and TCRdb kept only the in-frame ones, dropping some. Among 34,000 or so clones listed, approximately 78% were seen once. The time point: week 35, safety follow-up. Vaccination used 300 ug of mutant IDH1 20-mer peptide per dose, with topical imiquimod. The chain couples TRBV5-1 to TRBJ2-3; 8 nucleotides match TRBD1. This receptor was identified in a woman aged 40 to 50 with glioma. The specimen comprised PBMCs, sampled from a glioma patient whose treatment included an IDH1 peptide vaccine. The CDR3 DNA is TGCGCCAGCAGCCTATACAGGGGGGATACGCAGTATTTT. This codes for CASSLYRGDTQYF. Full variable domain (rest looked up from reference TRBV5-1 and TRBJ2-3): KAGVTQTPRYLIKTRGQQVTLSCSPISGHRSVSWYQQTPGQGLQFLFEYFSETQRNKGNFPGRFSGRQFSNSRSEMNVSTLELGDSALYLCASSLYRGDTQYFGPGTRLTVL.